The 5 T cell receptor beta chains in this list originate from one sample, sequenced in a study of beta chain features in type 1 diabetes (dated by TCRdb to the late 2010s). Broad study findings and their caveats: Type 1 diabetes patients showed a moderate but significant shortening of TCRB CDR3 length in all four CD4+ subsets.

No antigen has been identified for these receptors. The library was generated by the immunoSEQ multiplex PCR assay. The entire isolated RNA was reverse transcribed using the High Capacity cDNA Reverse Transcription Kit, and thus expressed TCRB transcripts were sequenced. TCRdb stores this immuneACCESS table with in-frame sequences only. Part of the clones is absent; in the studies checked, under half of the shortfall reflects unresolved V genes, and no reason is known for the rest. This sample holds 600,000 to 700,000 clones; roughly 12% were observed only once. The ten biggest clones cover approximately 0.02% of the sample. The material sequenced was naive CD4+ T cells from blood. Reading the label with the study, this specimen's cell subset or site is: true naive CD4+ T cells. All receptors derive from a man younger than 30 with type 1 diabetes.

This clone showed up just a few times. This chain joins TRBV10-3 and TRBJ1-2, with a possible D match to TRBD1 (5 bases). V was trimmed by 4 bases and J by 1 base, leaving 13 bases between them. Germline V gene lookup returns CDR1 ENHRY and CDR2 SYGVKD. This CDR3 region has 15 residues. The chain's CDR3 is CAISGNGQGNYGYTF. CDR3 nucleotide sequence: TGTGCCATCAGTGGTAATGGGCAGGGTAACTATGGCTACACCTTC.

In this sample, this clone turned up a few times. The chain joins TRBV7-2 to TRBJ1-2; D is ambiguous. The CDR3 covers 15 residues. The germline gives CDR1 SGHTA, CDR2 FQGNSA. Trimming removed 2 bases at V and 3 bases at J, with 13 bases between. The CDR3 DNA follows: TGTGCCAGCAGCTTAACTATAGGAGGGCACTATGGCTACACCTTC. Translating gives CASSLTIGGHYGYTF. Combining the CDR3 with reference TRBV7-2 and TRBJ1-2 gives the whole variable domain GAGVSQSPSNKVTEKGKDVELRCDPISGHTALYWYRQSLGQGLEFLIYFQGNSAPDKSGLPSDRFSAERTGGSVSTLTIQRTQQEDSAVYLCASSLTIGGHYGYTFGSGTRLTVV.

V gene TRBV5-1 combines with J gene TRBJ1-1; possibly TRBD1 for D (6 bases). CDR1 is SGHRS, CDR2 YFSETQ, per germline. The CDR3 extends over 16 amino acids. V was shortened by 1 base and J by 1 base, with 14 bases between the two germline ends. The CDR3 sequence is CASSLTGGSGNTEAFF. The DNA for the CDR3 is TGCGCCAGCAGCTTGACGGGGGGCTCAGGGAACACTGAAGCTTTCTTT.

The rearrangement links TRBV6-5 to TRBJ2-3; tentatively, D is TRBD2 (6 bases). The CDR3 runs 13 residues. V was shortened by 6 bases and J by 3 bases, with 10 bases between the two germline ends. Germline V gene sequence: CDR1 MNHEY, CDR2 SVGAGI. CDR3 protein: CASSSGVTDTQYF. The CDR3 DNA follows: TGTGCCAGCAGCTCGGGGGTTACAGATACGCAGTATTTT.

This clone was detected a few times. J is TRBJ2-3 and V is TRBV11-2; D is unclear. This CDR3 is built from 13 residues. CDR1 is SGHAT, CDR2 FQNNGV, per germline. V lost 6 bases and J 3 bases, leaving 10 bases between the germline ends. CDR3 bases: TGTGCCAGCAGATTGACGGGTACAGATACGCAGTATTTT. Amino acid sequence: CASRLTGTDTQYF.